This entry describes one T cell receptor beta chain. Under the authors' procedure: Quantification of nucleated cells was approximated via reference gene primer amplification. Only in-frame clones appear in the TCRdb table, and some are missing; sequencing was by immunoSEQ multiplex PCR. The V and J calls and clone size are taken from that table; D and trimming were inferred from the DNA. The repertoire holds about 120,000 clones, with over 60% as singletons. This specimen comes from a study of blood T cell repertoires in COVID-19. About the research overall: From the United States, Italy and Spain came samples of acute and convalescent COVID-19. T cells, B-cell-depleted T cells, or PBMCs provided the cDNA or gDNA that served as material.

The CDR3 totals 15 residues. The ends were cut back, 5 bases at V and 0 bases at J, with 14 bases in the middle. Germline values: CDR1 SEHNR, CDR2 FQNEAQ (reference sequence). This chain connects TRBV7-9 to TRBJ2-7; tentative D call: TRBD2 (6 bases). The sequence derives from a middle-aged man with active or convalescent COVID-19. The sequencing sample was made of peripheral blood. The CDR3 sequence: CASSQVPGVSYEQYF. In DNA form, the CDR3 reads TGTGCCAGCAGCCAAGTCCCGGGGGTCTCCTACGAGCAGTACTTC.